This T cell receptor (beta chain) is from a study of CD4 and CD8 cells across lung adenocarcinoma regions. TCRdb called the PCR reads again in MiXCR, with one record for every CDR3 protein. The sample includes some 25,000 distinct CDR3 sequences, approximately 50% of them seen just once. V was pared by 7 bases and J by 6 bases, with 16 bases between. This CDR3 is built from 14 residues. Sample: CD8+ T cells from the center of a lung tumor. The sequence was collected from a male donor with lung adenocarcinoma. The CD4 and CD8 labels of this study may be unreliable. The chain joins TRBV12-3 or TRBV12-4 to TRBJ1-5, with D maybe TRBD1 (5 bases). The CDR3 is CASTTREGSQPQHF. The CDR3 DNA follows: TGTGCCAGCACCACTCGGGAGGGGAGTCAGCCCCAGCATTTT.